These T cell receptor beta chains were read from a single sample in a study of response to subunit inactivated influenza vaccine. Each CDR3 protein gets one entry after TCRdb re-called the RT-PCR reads with MiXCR. The sample contains around 650,000 distinct CDR3 sequences, less than 20% of which appear only once. The material was PBMCs from blood, obtained roughly 13 days after vaccination. The receptors were sampled from a man aged 45-60 years who received an inactivated influenza vaccine. The CDR3 runs from the conserved cysteine through the conserved F or W. The order of the fields is J gene, clone size, V gene, D gene, CDR3 protein, CDR3 DNA. The D gene is left open where the match is weak. A row's size may be missing; if present it is once, few, many or a size class.

j_gene: TRBJ2-7
abundance: .
v_gene: TRBV6-5
d_gene: .
CDR3aa: CASSYRAGLGGSGYEQYF
CDR3nt: TGTGCCAGCAGTTACAGGGCTGGACTAGGGGGATCGGGCTACGAGCAGTACTTC

j_gene: TRBJ2-3
abundance: many
v_gene: TRBV10-3
d_gene: .
CDR3aa: CAISESSLQDTQYF
CDR3nt: TGTGCCATCAGTGAGTCGTCGCTCCAGGATACGCAGTATTTT

j_gene: TRBJ2-5
abundance: few
v_gene: TRBV27
d_gene: TRBD2
CDR3aa: CASSPIRGGETQYF
CDR3nt: TGTGCCAGCAGTCCAATACGGGGAGGGGAGACCCAGTACTTC

j_gene: TRBJ1-2
abundance: few
v_gene: TRBV4-2
d_gene: TRBD1
CDR3aa: CASSQDRDDGYTF
CDR3nt: TGTGCCAGCAGCCAGGACAGGGATGATGGCTACACCTTC

j_gene: TRBJ2-7
abundance: .
v_gene: TRBV20-1
d_gene: .
CDR3aa: CSASGATYEQYF
CDR3nt: TGCAGTGCTAGCGGGGCTACCTACGAGCAGTACTTC

j_gene: TRBJ2-2
abundance: few
v_gene: TRBV6-1
d_gene: .
CDR3aa: CASSPTVGSGELFF
CDR3nt: TGTGCCAGCAGTCCCACCGTGGGATCCGGGGAGCTGTTTTTT

j_gene: TRBJ1-5
abundance: .
v_gene: TRBV20-1
d_gene: TRBD1
CDR3aa: CSASATGINKPQHF
CDR3nt: TGCAGTGCTAGCGCGACAGGGATTAATAAGCCCCAGCATTTT

j_gene: TRBJ2-1
abundance: .
v_gene: TRBV3-1
d_gene: TRBD1
CDR3aa: CASSQTGVNEQFF
CDR3nt: TGTGCCAGCAGCCAAACAGGGGTCAATGAGCAGTTCTTC

j_gene: TRBJ2-7
abundance: few
v_gene: TRBV27
d_gene: .
CDR3aa: CASRQWVGAGKGEQYF
CDR3nt: TGTGCCAGCCGTCAGTGGGTGGGGGCGGGGAAAGGCGAGCAGTACTTC

j_gene: TRBJ2-7
abundance: .
v_gene: TRBV6-2/TRBV6-3
d_gene: .
CDR3aa: CASSDLFEGRPYEQYF
CDR3nt: TGTGCCAGCAGTGATTTGTTTGAGGGAAGACCCTACGAGCAGTACTTC

j_gene: TRBJ2-7
abundance: few
v_gene: TRBV9
d_gene: TRBD1
CDR3aa: CASSSRDRDHEQYF
CDR3nt: TGTGCCAGCAGCAGCCGGGACAGGGACCACGAGCAGTACTTC

j_gene: TRBJ1-1
abundance: few
v_gene: TRBV6-5
d_gene: TRBD1
CDR3aa: CASSYSLRGRTEAFF
CDR3nt: TGTGCCAGCAGTTACTCACTCAGGGGGCGAACTGAAGCTTTCTTT

j_gene: TRBJ2-1
abundance: few
v_gene: TRBV3-1
d_gene: TRBD2
CDR3aa: CASSQSSGKVHEQFF
CDR3nt: TGTGCCAGCAGCCAGTCTAGCGGAAAGGTCCATGAGCAGTTCTTC

j_gene: TRBJ2-6
abundance: many
v_gene: TRBV29-1
d_gene: .
CDR3aa: CSVEVPDSGANVLTF
CDR3nt: TGCAGCGTTGAAGTACCCGACTCTGGGGCCAACGTCCTGACTTTC

j_gene: TRBJ2-7
abundance: few
v_gene: TRBV28
d_gene: TRBD1
CDR3aa: CASRGQGFPYEQYF
CDR3nt: TGTGCCAGCAGAGGACAGGGGTTCCCCTACGAGCAGTACTTC

j_gene: TRBJ2-3
abundance: .
v_gene: TRBV20-1
d_gene: .
CDR3aa: CSASTGRPSGTDTQYF
CDR3nt: TGCAGTGCTAGCACGGGAAGACCCTCGGGCACAGATACGCAGTATTTT

j_gene: TRBJ1-2
abundance: few
v_gene: TRBV6-5
d_gene: .
CDR3aa: CASSYGGTYGYTF
CDR3nt: TGTGCCAGCAGTTATGGGGGGACCTATGGCTACACCTTC

j_gene: TRBJ2-1
abundance: .
v_gene: TRBV20-1
d_gene: .
CDR3aa: CSAGRQYNEQFF
CDR3nt: TGCAGTGCTGGGCGACAGTACAATGAGCAGTTCTTC

j_gene: TRBJ2-5
abundance: few
v_gene: TRBV7-2
d_gene: .
CDR3aa: CASSSYREETQYF
CDR3nt: TGTGCCAGCAGCTCCTACAGGGAAGAGACCCAGTACTTC

j_gene: TRBJ2-2
abundance: few
v_gene: TRBV18
d_gene: .
CDR3aa: CASSPATGSNTGELFF
CDR3nt: TGTGCCAGCTCACCAGCGACAGGTTCGAACACCGGGGAGCTGTTTTTT

j_gene: TRBJ1-4
abundance: few
v_gene: TRBV18
d_gene: .
CDR3aa: CASATRGGAGEKLFF
CDR3nt: TGTGCCAGCGCAACAAGAGGAGGGGCCGGGGAAAAACTGTTTTTT

j_gene: TRBJ1-2
abundance: many
v_gene: TRBV6-5
d_gene: TRBD1
CDR3aa: CASSYLGQAYGYTF
CDR3nt: TGTGCCAGCAGTTACCTGGGACAGGCTTATGGCTACACCTTC

j_gene: TRBJ1-1
abundance: .
v_gene: TRBV7-2
d_gene: .
CDR3aa: CASSLEWTTNTEAFF
CDR3nt: TGTGCCAGCAGCTTAGAGTGGACGACGAACACTGAAGCTTTCTTT

j_gene: TRBJ1-5
abundance: few
v_gene: TRBV20-1
d_gene: .
CDR3aa: CSASMGNQPQHF
CDR3nt: TGCAGTGCTAGTATGGGCAATCAGCCCCAGCATTTT

j_gene: TRBJ1-6
abundance: .
v_gene: TRBV12-3/TRBV12-4
d_gene: TRBD1
CDR3aa: CASSQGDNSPLHF
CDR3nt: TGTGCCAGCAGCCAGGGGGACAATTCACCCCTCCACTTT

j_gene: TRBJ2-2
abundance: few
v_gene: TRBV9
d_gene: .
CDR3aa: CASSVGAEVTGELFF
CDR3nt: TGTGCCAGCAGCGTAGGTGCAGAGGTCACCGGGGAGCTGTTTTTT

j_gene: TRBJ2-3
abundance: .
v_gene: TRBV12-3/TRBV12-4
d_gene: .
CDR3aa: CASSFFGGTDTQYF
CDR3nt: TGTGCCAGCAGTTTTTTCGGAGGCACAGATACGCAGTATTTT

j_gene: TRBJ2-7
abundance: few
v_gene: TRBV5-1
d_gene: TRBD2
CDR3aa: CASSPVAGAANEQYF
CDR3nt: TGCGCCAGCAGCCCCGTAGCGGGAGCGGCAAACGAGCAGTACTTC

j_gene: TRBJ2-3
abundance: few
v_gene: TRBV20-1
d_gene: TRBD1
CDR3aa: CSARDRGFDTQYF
CDR3nt: TGCAGTGCCCGGGACAGGGGTTTTGATACGCAGTATTTT

j_gene: TRBJ2-7
abundance: .
v_gene: TRBV29-1
d_gene: TRBD1
CDR3aa: CSAFKFRDRSYEQYF
CDR3nt: TGCAGCGCCTTTAAATTCCGGGACAGATCCTACGAGCAGTACTTC

j_gene: TRBJ2-3
abundance: few
v_gene: TRBV28
d_gene: TRBD2
CDR3aa: CASSPGLGLYF
CDR3nt: TGTGCCAGCAGTCCGGGACTAGGACTGTATTTT

j_gene: TRBJ2-3
abundance: .
v_gene: TRBV7-8
d_gene: TRBD2
CDR3aa: CASRGLAGYTDTQYF
CDR3nt: TGTGCCAGCAGGGGACTAGCGGGGTACACAGATACGCAGTATTTT

j_gene: TRBJ1-2
abundance: many
v_gene: TRBV12-3/TRBV12-4
d_gene: .
CDR3aa: CASSPIGRSQPNYGYTF
CDR3nt: TGTGCCAGCAGCCCAATCGGGAGGAGCCAACCTAACTATGGCTACACCTTC

j_gene: TRBJ2-3
abundance: few
v_gene: TRBV6-1
d_gene: .
CDR3aa: CASSELVVADTQYF
CDR3nt: TGTGCCAGCAGTGAATTGGTAGTTGCCGATACGCAGTATTTT

j_gene: TRBJ2-1
abundance: few
v_gene: TRBV9
d_gene: .
CDR3aa: CASSGAHSALRRHEQFF
CDR3nt: TGTGCCAGCAGCGGAGCCCATTCGGCACTCAGGCGCCATGAGCAGTTCTTC

j_gene: TRBJ2-7
abundance: few
v_gene: TRBV15
d_gene: .
CDR3aa: CATSRDLRNEQYF
CDR3nt: TGTGCCACCAGCAGAGATCTAAGGAACGAGCAGTACTTC

j_gene: TRBJ2-2
abundance: few
v_gene: TRBV20-1
d_gene: TRBD1
CDR3aa: CSAREPRTGNTGELFF
CDR3nt: TGCAGTGCTAGAGAACCTCGGACAGGAAACACCGGGGAGCTGTTTTTT

j_gene: TRBJ2-7
abundance: .
v_gene: TRBV5-1
d_gene: .
CDR3aa: CASSPLGPGVTYEQYF
CDR3nt: TGCGCCAGCAGCCCACTGGGTCCGGGGGTGACCTACGAGCAGTACTTC

j_gene: TRBJ2-5
abundance: .
v_gene: TRBV3-1
d_gene: .
CDR3aa: CASSQLGTLMETQYF
CDR3nt: TGTGCCAGCAGCCAATTGGGCACCCTCATGGAGACCCAGTACTTC

j_gene: TRBJ2-5
abundance: many
v_gene: TRBV5-1
d_gene: .
CDR3aa: CASSPGRVETQYF
CDR3nt: TGCGCCAGCAGCCCAGGAAGAGTGGAGACCCAGTACTTC

j_gene: TRBJ2-7
abundance: .
v_gene: TRBV29-1
d_gene: .
CDR3aa: CSVAIVGQPHEQYF
CDR3nt: TGCAGCGTTGCAATCGTAGGGCAGCCCCACGAGCAGTACTTC

j_gene: TRBJ1-6
abundance: .
v_gene: TRBV11-2
d_gene: .
CDR3aa: CASSFADKNSPLHF
CDR3nt: TGTGCCAGCAGCTTTGCGGACAAGAATTCACCCCTCCACTTT

j_gene: TRBJ2-5
abundance: .
v_gene: TRBV5-6
d_gene: .
CDR3aa: CASRPNTGSETQYF
CDR3nt: TGTGCCAGCAGACCGAATACAGGGTCCGAGACCCAGTACTTC

j_gene: TRBJ1-5
abundance: .
v_gene: TRBV4-3
d_gene: .
CDR3aa: CASSQDWAGYQPQHF
CDR3nt: TGCGCCAGCAGCCAAGATTGGGCAGGTTATCAGCCCCAGCATTTT

j_gene: TRBJ2-1
abundance: .
v_gene: TRBV20-1
d_gene: .
CDR3aa: CSATTFWAGASNEQFF
CDR3nt: TGCAGTGCTACTACGTTCTGGGCGGGGGCATCGAATGAGCAGTTCTTC

j_gene: TRBJ2-1
abundance: many
v_gene: TRBV11-2
d_gene: TRBD1
CDR3aa: CASSFGTGPYNEQFF
CDR3nt: TGTGCCAGCAGCTTTGGGACAGGACCCTACAATGAGCAGTTCTTC

j_gene: TRBJ1-1
abundance: few
v_gene: TRBV25-1
d_gene: TRBD1
CDR3aa: CASSYREGTGPDTEAFF
CDR3nt: TGTGCCAGCAGTTATAGAGAAGGGACAGGGCCAGACACTGAAGCTTTCTTT

j_gene: TRBJ2-1
abundance: .
v_gene: TRBV9
d_gene: TRBD2
CDR3aa: CASSVVELAGPEQFF
CDR3nt: TGTGCCAGCAGCGTAGTAGAGCTAGCGGGCCCTGAGCAGTTCTTC

j_gene: TRBJ2-7
abundance: few
v_gene: TRBV5-1
d_gene: .
CDR3aa: CASSFHYEQYF
CDR3nt: TGCGCCAGCAGCTTCCACTACGAGCAGTACTTC

j_gene: TRBJ1-2
abundance: .
v_gene: TRBV18
d_gene: TRBD1
CDR3aa: CASSPRTGLYGYTF
CDR3nt: TGTGCCAGCTCACCACGGACAGGATTATATGGCTACACCTTC

j_gene: TRBJ1-1
abundance: few
v_gene: TRBV12-3/TRBV12-4
d_gene: .
CDR3aa: CASTPTGAMNTEAFF
CDR3nt: TGTGCCAGCACGCCGACAGGAGCCATGAACACTGAAGCTTTCTTT

j_gene: TRBJ2-5
abundance: .
v_gene: TRBV5-1
d_gene: TRBD2
CDR3aa: CASSKGLAGLETQYF
CDR3nt: TGCGCCAGCAGCAAGGGACTAGCGGGTTTAGAGACCCAGTACTTC

j_gene: TRBJ2-6
abundance: .
v_gene: TRBV7-8
d_gene: .
CDR3aa: CASSLFGRAGNVLTF
CDR3nt: TGTGCCAGCAGCTTATTCGGTCGGGCGGGAAACGTCCTGACTTTC

j_gene: TRBJ1-1
abundance: .
v_gene: TRBV11-2
d_gene: .
CDR3aa: CASRSDGHTEAFF
CDR3nt: TGTGCCAGCAGGTCAGATGGGCACACTGAAGCTTTCTTT